What follows are 26 T cell receptor beta chains derived from one specimen sequenced in a study of cytomegalovirus exposure and HLA in healthy donors. The study ran its PCR with 60 Vbeta and 13 Jbeta primers. The repertoire was sequenced with immunoSEQ multiplex PCR; TCRdb's copy has only in-frame clones and lacks some. The sample shows 160,000 or so clones, approximately 80% of them seen only once. What was sequenced was PBMCs. Receptors were obtained from a woman aged 45 to 65 in good health and CMV-seronegative.

This clone was recorded only once. The chain combines TRBV11-2 with TRBJ1-2; a possible D gene is TRBD1 (6 bases). Trimming left V 5 bases short and J 4 bases short, with 11 bases between. The CDR3 is made up of 13 amino acids. Germline loops: CDR1 SGHAT, CDR2 FQNNGV. This chain's CDR3 is CASSPTGFYGYTF. CDR3 DNA: TGTGCCAGCAGCCCTACAGGGTTCTATGGCTACACCTTC. Supplemented by reference TRBV11-2 and TRBJ1-2, the full variable domain reads EAGVAQSPRYKIIEKRQSVAFWCNPISGHATLYWYQQILGQGPKLLIQFQNNGVVDDSQLPKDRFSAERLKGVDSTLKIQPAKLEDSAVYLCASSPTGFYGYTFGSGTRLTVV.

This chain connects TRBV5-6 to TRBJ1-1; 8 bases are a match to TRBD1. The germline gives CDR1 SGHDT, CDR2 YYEEEE. V shed 4 bases and J 0 bases; nucleotides not matched to a gene: 5. There are 15 residues in the CDR3. The DNA of the CDR3 is TGTGCCAGCAGCCCAGGACAGGGCTTGAACACTGAAGCTTTCTTT. Translating gives CASSPGQGLNTEAFF.

The chain carries TRBV14 and TRBJ1-1; D unresolved. This CDR3 is built from 13 residues. Trimming took off 4 bases at V and 4 bases at J, with 10 bases between the two ends. CDR1 and CDR2 from the germline V gene are SGHDN and FVKESK. This CDR3 is CASSRTRSTEAFF. The CDR3 DNA follows: TGTGCCAGCAGCCGTACAAGGAGCACTGAAGCTTTCTTT.

The chain has TRBV28 and TRBJ2-7, with TRBD2 matching over 13 bases. CDR1 and CDR2 from the germline V gene are MDHEN and SYDVKM. The V and J ends lost 5 bases and 6 bases, in that order; junction bases with no gene match: 19. CDR3 size: 19 residues. CDR3 sequence: CASSPVTSGRAGIRGEQYF. CDR3 coding DNA: TGTGCCAGCAGTCCAGTTACTAGCGGGAGGGCCGGAATAAGGGGCGAGCAGTACTTC. The variable domain in full, completed from reference TRBV28 and TRBJ2-7, reads DVKVTQSSRYLVKRTGEKVFLECVQDMDHENMFWYRQDPGLGLRLIYFSYDVKMKEKGDIPEGYSVSREKKERFSLILESASTNQTSMYLCASSPVTSGRAGIRGEQYFGPGTRLTVT.

As concerns this clone: One end of the junction varies from germline; a read error may be responsible. The chain has TRBV2 and TRBJ2-3; 13 nucleotides line up with TRBD2. This CDR3 spans 16 amino acids. The germline CDR1 and CDR2 sequences are SNHLY and FYNNEI. The CDR3 reads CASREGLAGEVDTQYF. The CDR3 DNA reads as TGTGCCAGCAGGGAAGGACTAGCGGGAGAGGTAGATACGCAGTATTTT.

The V gene is TRBV9, the J gene TRBJ2-1, with 8 bases lining up with TRBD1. Germline V lookup: CDR1 SGDLS, CDR2 YYNGEE. The CDR3 runs 15 residues. Trimming cost V 0 bases and J 6 bases; bases outside gene matches: 5. This CDR3 is CASSVAGGVGNEQFF. The CDR3 region has the DNA TGTGCCAGCAGCGTAGCAGGGGGCGTCGGCAATGAGCAGTTCTTC. Filled out from reference TRBV9 and TRBJ2-1, the complete variable domain reads DSGVTQTPKHLITATGQRVTLRCSPRSGDLSVYWYQQSLDQGLQFLIQYYNGEERAKGNILERFSAQQFPDLHSELNLSSLELGDSALYFCASSVAGGVGNEQFFGPGTRLTVL.

The chain combines TRBV19 with TRBJ1-3; no clear D. CDR1 LNHDA and CDR2 SQIVND come from the germline V gene (reference sequence). V shed 8 bases and J shed 0 bases, with 20 bases lying between them. There are 17 residues in the CDR3. The DNA for the CDR3 is TGTGCCAGTTCGCCTTTTGGGCAGGCGTTCTCTGGAAACACCATATATTTT. Translating it yields CASSPFGQAFSGNTIYF.

The chain has TRBV7-9 and TRBJ1-1, with D possibly matching TRBD1 (6 bases). CDR3 length: 13 amino acids. The germline gives CDR1 SEHNR, CDR2 FQNEAQ (reference sequence). V lost 6 bases to trimming and J lost 1 base, with 9 bases between them. CDR3 in DNA: TGTGCCAGCAGTCGGACAGCGAACACTGAAGCTTTCTTT. This encodes CASSRTANTEAFF.

This chain connects TRBV7-9 to TRBJ2-3; D is unresolved. Trimming left V 5 bases short and J 0 bases short, with 6 bases between. This CDR3 has 13 residues. In germline, CDR1 is SEHNR, CDR2 FQNEAQ (reference sequence). Here the CDR3 reads CASSTYSTDTQYF. CDR3 bases: TGTGCCAGCAGCACCTATAGCACAGATACGCAGTATTTT.

This clone was seen a handful of times. This chain connects TRBV27 to TRBJ2-1; D not resolved. The CDR3 is made up of 13 amino acids. V was trimmed by 0 bases and J by 4 bases, leaving 4 bases between them. The germline gives CDR1 MNHEY, CDR2 SMNVEV (reference sequence). The CDR3 loop reads CASSLSLYNEQFF. In DNA, the CDR3 is TGTGCCAGCAGTTTATCACTGTACAATGAGCAGTTCTTC.

The chain combines TRBV4-1 with TRBJ2-5; 8 nucleotides align to TRBD1. The closer fit of TRBJ2-7 to the DNA end suggests the J call may be wrong. Germline-derived CDR1 and CDR2 are MGHRA and YSYEKL. The CDR3 sequence is 15 residues long. CDR3 in amino acids: CASSQEWDRIFEQYF. The CDR3 DNA follows: TGCGCCAGCAGCCAAGAGTGGGACAGGATTTTCGAGCAGTACTTC.

The table lists this clone with a count of one. This chain links TRBV28 with TRBJ2-5; 7 positions agree with TRBD2. The CDR3 loop spans 12 amino acids. Germline CDR1 is MDHEN and CDR2 is SYDVKM. Losses at the gene ends were 6 bases for V and 5 bases for J; bases not matched to a gene: 3. CDR3 sequence reads: CASRSSGETQYF. The CDR3 nucleotides are TGTGCCAGCAGGAGTAGCGGGGAGACCCAGTACTTC.

The chain is built from TRBV5-5 and TRBJ2-6; D perhaps matches TRBD1 (5 bases). The CDR3 totals 17 residues. V lost 1 base and J 0 bases, leaving 11 bases between the germline ends. The germline gives CDR1 SGHKS, CDR2 YYEKEE (reference sequence). CDR3 sequence: CASSLTGVNSGANVLTF. CDR3 DNA: TGTGCCAGCAGCTTGACAGGTGTTAACTCTGGGGCCAACGTCCTGACTTTC. The full variable domain, in which reference TRBV5-5 and TRBJ2-6 provide the parts outside the CDR3, is DAGVTQSPTHLIKTRGQQVTLRCSPISGHKSVSWYQQVLGQGPQFIFQYYEKEERGRGNFPDRFSARQFPNYSSELNVNALLLGDSALYLCASSLTGVNSGANVLTFGAGSRLTVL.

The chain links TRBV5-4 to TRBJ2-5, with TRBD1 as a possible D gene (5 bases). This CDR3 region has 14 residues. Deletions cut 1 base from V and 3 bases from J, with 10 bases between. CDR1 and CDR2 (germline): SGHNT, YYREEE (reference sequence). The CDR3 sequence: CASSLQRQKETQYF. The CDR3 nucleotides read TGTGCCAGCAGCTTGCAGCGACAGAAAGAGACCCAGTACTTC.

This chain links TRBV18 with TRBJ2-7, with TRBD1 matching 9 bases. After removal of 3 bases from V and 2 bases from J, the junction contained 8 bases not matched to a gene. CDR1 and CDR2 (germline): KGHSH, LQKENI. This CDR3 spans 16 amino acids. CDR3 residues: CASSPTTGGQAYEQYF. As DNA, the CDR3 is TGTGCCAGCTCACCGACGACAGGGGGGCAAGCCTACGAGCAGTACTTC.

This clone occurred a few times. The chain is built from TRBV7-3 and TRBJ2-5; 9 nucleotides line up with TRBD2. CDR1 is SGHTA, CDR2 FQGTGA, per germline. The trim removed 5 bases at V and 2 bases at J, leaving 12 bases unmatched. The CDR3 totals 17 residues. Here the CDR3 DNA reads TGTGCCAGCAGCCCCCCCCGGAGCGGGGGGACTCAAGAGACCCAGTACTTC. Protein product: CASSPPRSGGTQETQYF.

This clone was counted a single time. This chain connects TRBV20-1 to TRBJ1-1, with 7 bases fitting TRBD1. The CDR3 is 11 amino acids. V shed 5 bases and J 10 bases; nucleotides not matched to a gene: 7. CDR1 is DFQATT and CDR2 is SNEGSKA in the germline V gene (reference sequence). The CDR3 here is CSAVQGLRAFF. In DNA, the CDR3 is TGCAGTGCTGTACAGGGGTTACGAGCTTTCTTT.

This chain links TRBV28 with TRBJ2-3; unclear D gene. V dropped 5 bases and J dropped 0 bases, with 15 bases sitting between them. Germline V gene sequence: CDR1 MDHEN, CDR2 SYDVKM. The CDR3 contains 16 residues. CDR3 in amino acids: CASSAPRLTSTDTQYF. DNA of the CDR3: TGTGCCAGCAGTGCGCCTAGGTTAACTAGCACAGATACGCAGTATTTT.

DNA for the CDR3: TGTGCCAGCAGCTTAAGGGGGGGTTATGAAAAACTGTTTTTT. Translated, it gives CASSLRGGYEKLFF. The chain links TRBV5-5 to TRBJ1-4; D may be TRBD1 (6 bases). Germline CDR1 SGHKS, CDR2 YYEKEE (reference sequence). The CDR3 sequence is 14 residues long. V was cut by 2 bases and J by 6 bases, with 11 bases left in between.

The chain combines TRBV18 with TRBJ1-2, with 7 bases fitting TRBD1. Per the germline V gene, CDR1 is KGHSH and CDR2 is LQKENI. This CDR3 is 15 amino acids long. V was clipped by 3 bases and J by 6 bases; unmatched bases: 10. The CDR3 region has the DNA TGTGCCAGCTCACCCAAGACAGGGCCGAAGAATGGCTACACCTTC. Its protein is CASSPKTGPKNGYTF.

The chain uses TRBV9 and TRBJ1-2; possible D gene TRBD1, 6 bases. CDR1 and CDR2 (germline): SGDLS, YYNGEE. This CDR3 has 12 residues. V lost 3 bases, J lost 5 bases, and 8 bases lay in between. Here the CDR3 DNA reads TGTGCCAGCAGCGCCGGGACATATGGCTACACCTTC. The encoded protein is CASSAGTYGYTF. Complete variable domain (other parts from reference TRBV9 and TRBJ1-2): DSGVTQTPKHLITATGQRVTLRCSPRSGDLSVYWYQQSLDQGLQFLIQYYNGEERAKGNILERFSAQQFPDLHSELNLSSLELGDSALYFCASSAGTYGYTFGSGTRLTVV.

The genes are TRBV14 and TRBJ2-7; 9 nucleotides line up with TRBD1. CDR1 and CDR2 from the germline V gene are SGHDN and FVKESK. This CDR3 spans 14 amino acids. V lost 5 bases to trimming and J lost 3 bases; unmatched junction nucleotides: 5. The CDR3 protein is CASSAGTGFYEQYF. CDR3 DNA: TGTGCCAGCAGCGCCGGGACAGGGTTCTACGAGCAGTACTTC.

V is TRBV5-4 and J is TRBJ2-7; D is perhaps TRBD2 (6 bases). Germline CDR1 is SGHNT and CDR2 is YYREEE (reference sequence). The CDR3 loop spans 15 amino acids. With 4 bases removed from V and 0 bases from J, the gap between germline ends came to 14 bases. In DNA form, the CDR3 reads TGTGCCAGCAGCCGAGGTGGGGGGAGCTCCTACGAGCAGTACTTC. It translates to CASSRGGGSSYEQYF.

This rearrangement joins TRBV7-2 to TRBJ1-2; 8 positions match TRBD1. CDR1 is SGHTA and CDR2 is FQGNSA in the germline V gene. V shed 5 bases and J 4 bases; nucleotides not matched to a gene: 15. CDR3 length: 17 amino acids. The CDR3 loop reads CASSPGGSGGLSYGYTF. The CDR3 nucleotides read TGTGCCAGCAGCCCAGGAGGGTCAGGGGGCCTCAGCTATGGCTACACCTTC.

The chain carries TRBV6-7 and TRBJ2-7; D may be TRBD1 (7 bases). TRBV6-7 is recorded as an ORF, its role being uncertain. V was trimmed by 0 bases and J by 2 bases, leaving 29 bases between them. The CDR3 is 21 residues long. The CDR3 DNA is TGTGCCAGCAGTTACTCGATTTTCGGAGGGGGCTTTTTGTTAGGGACCTACGAGCAGTACTTC. This sequence encodes CASSYSIFGGGFLLGTYEQYF.

This clone appeared a few times. This rearrangement joins TRBV5-1 to TRBJ1-1, with D possibly being TRBD1 (5 bases). V dropped 0 bases and J dropped 1 base, with 7 bases sitting between them. Germline CDR1 is SGHRS and CDR2 is YFSETQ. There are 14 residues in the CDR3. The CDR3 here is CASSLETENTEAFF. CDR3 DNA sequence: TGCGCCAGCAGCTTGGAGACAGAGAACACTGAAGCTTTCTTT.